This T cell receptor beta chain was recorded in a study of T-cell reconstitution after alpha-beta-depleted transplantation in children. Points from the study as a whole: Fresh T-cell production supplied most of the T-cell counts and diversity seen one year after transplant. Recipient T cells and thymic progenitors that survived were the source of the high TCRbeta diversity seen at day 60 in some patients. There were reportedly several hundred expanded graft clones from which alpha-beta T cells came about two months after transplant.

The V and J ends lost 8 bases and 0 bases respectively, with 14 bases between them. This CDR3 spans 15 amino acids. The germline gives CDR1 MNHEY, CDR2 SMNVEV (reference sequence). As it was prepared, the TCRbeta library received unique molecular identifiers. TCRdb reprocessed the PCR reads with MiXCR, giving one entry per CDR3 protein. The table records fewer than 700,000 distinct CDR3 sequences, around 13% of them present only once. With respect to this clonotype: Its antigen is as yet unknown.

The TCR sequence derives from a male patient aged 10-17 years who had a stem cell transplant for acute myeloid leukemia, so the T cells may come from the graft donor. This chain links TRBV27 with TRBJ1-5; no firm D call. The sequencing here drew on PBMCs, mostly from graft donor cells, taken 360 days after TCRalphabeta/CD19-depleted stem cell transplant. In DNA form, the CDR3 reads TGTGCCAGCGGACGGCCCACCGATAGCAATCAGCCCCAGCATTTT. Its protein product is CASGRPTDSNQPQHF.